The 12 T cell receptor beta chains given below trace back to one sample, sequenced in a study of T cells in Graves' hyperthyroidism and ophthalmopathy. RNA transcripts served as the template for amplifying TCR beta CDR3 regions. The TCR CDR3 was amplified in a first-round RT-PCR using the HTBI primer set. In TCRdb, the multiplex PCR reads were re-called with MiXCR into one record per CDR3 protein. The sample records approximately 400,000 distinct CDR3 sequences, around 15% being singletons. The sample taken for sequencing was blood. Receptors were obtained from a woman aged 25 to 45 with Graves' ophthalmopathy.

There are many counts of this clonotype. The V gene is TRBV5-1, the J gene TRBJ2-3; 12 bases agree with TRBD2. CDR3 size: 17 residues. From germline, CDR1 is SGHRS and CDR2 YFSETQ. The ends lost 4 bases at V and 4 bases at J; junction bases unmatched: 10. The CDR3 loop is CASSTITSGGFPDTQYF. The CDR3 DNA reads TGCGCCAGCAGCACAATTACTAGCGGGGGGTTCCCAGATACGCAGTATTTT.

This clonotype showed up many times. J is TRBJ1-2 and V is TRBV19, with D possibly matching TRBD1 (6 bases). The CDR3 runs to 16 residues. Germline V gene sequence: CDR1 LNHDA, CDR2 SQIVND (reference sequence). Between the trimmed V and J ends, which lost 3 bases and 4 bases, there was a span of 18 bases. CDR3 sequence: CASSILSTGRSYGYTF. The CDR3 nucleotides are TGTGCCAGTAGTATCCTTTCGACAGGCCGATCCTATGGCTACACCTTC. Full variable domain (outside the CDR3, taken from reference TRBV19 and TRBJ1-2): DGGITQSPKYLFRKEGQNVTLSCEQNLNHDAMYWYRQDPGQGLRLIYYSQIVNDFQKGDIAEGYSVSREKKESFPLTVTSAQKNPTAFYLCASSILSTGRSYGYTFGSGTRLTVV.

The table lists this clonotype with many counts. V usage is TRBV11-2 and J usage is TRBJ2-5; tentatively, D is TRBD2 (6 bases). This CDR3 has 13 residues. Trimming took off 1 base at V and 7 bases at J, with 10 bases between the two ends. Germline CDR1 SGHAT, CDR2 FQNNGV. The CDR3, as DNA: TGTGCCAGCAGCTTAGGCGGGGATGCGACCCAGTACTTC. Its protein product is CASSLGGDATQYF.

The chain is built from TRBV20-1 and TRBJ1-1, with D unresolved. Germline-derived CDR1 and CDR2 are DFQATT and SNEGSKA (reference sequence). The CDR3 length is 11 residues. V lost 3 bases and J 10 bases, leaving 12 bases between the germline ends. CDR3: CSARTSLGAFF. CDR3 DNA sequence: TGCAGTGCTAGGACCAGCCTTGGAGCTTTCTTT.

With respect to this clonotype: It is likely a read error, because the conserved phenylalanine at the end of the CDR3 is missing. The chain combines TRBV12-3 or TRBV12-4 with TRBJ1-1; D call uncertain. The CDR3 loop spans 13 amino acids. V lost 1 base and J lost 2, with 5 bases in between. CDR3 amino acids: CASSLDGNTEAFS. CDR3 nucleotide sequence: TGTGCCAGCAGTTTAGACGGAAACACTGAAGCTTTCTCT.

This clonotype was recorded many times. This chain joins TRBV20-1 and TRBJ2-7; the match to TRBD2 covers 8 bases. The V and J ends lost 3 bases and 3 bases, in that order; junction bases with no gene match: 7. The germline CDR1 and CDR2 sequences are DFQATT and SNEGSKA (reference sequence). The CDR3 covers 14 residues. The CDR3 sequence: CSARTLAGSYEQYF. CDR3 bases: TGCAGTGCTAGGACGTTAGCGGGGAGCTACGAGCAGTACTTC.

Ten or more counts support this clonotype. This chain links TRBV2 with TRBJ2-7, with 9 bases that match TRBD2. Per germline, CDR1 SNHLY and CDR2 FYNNEI. The trim removed 8 bases at V and 5 bases at J, leaving 4 bases unmatched. The CDR3 has 12 amino acids. CDR3 in DNA: TGTGCCAGCGGCGGCGGGGGGGACGAGCAGTACTTC. Amino acid sequence: CASGGGGDEQYF.

This clonotype showed up many times. V gene TRBV6-1 combines with J gene TRBJ1-4, with D unclear. V was cut by 7 bases and J by 8 bases, with 20 bases left in between. This CDR3 has 15 residues. CDR1 and CDR2 (germline): MNHNS, SASEGT. DNA of the CDR3: TGTGCCAGCAACCCCCTTCAGAATAATCGGGAAAAACTGTTTTTT. Amino acid sequence: CASNPLQNNREKLFF.

The CDR3 loop is CASSPGAGLRYEQYF. DNA for the CDR3: TGTGCCAGTAGCCCCGGGGCCGGGCTGAGGTACGAGCAGTACTTC. The chain combines TRBV19 with TRBJ2-7; TRBD1 or TRBD2 may be the D gene (5 bases each). This CDR3 has 15 amino acids. Trimming stripped 6 bases from V and 4 bases from J, with 19 bases between. Germline V gene sequence: CDR1 LNHDA, CDR2 SQIVND (reference sequence). The complete variable domain, with remaining parts taken from reference TRBV19 and TRBJ2-7, reads DGGITQSPKYLFRKEGQNVTLSCEQNLNHDAMYWYRQDPGQGLRLIYYSQIVNDFQKGDIAEGYSVSREKKESFPLTVTSAQKNPTAFYLCASSPGAGLRYEQYFGPGTRLTVT.

In this sample, this clonotype turned up many times. This chain joins TRBV6-1 and TRBJ1-2; D ambiguous. The CDR3 consists of 13 residues. Germline V CDR1 and CDR2: MNHNS, SASEGT. The V end was cut by 5 bases, the J end by 6 bases, with 13 bases between. For the CDR3, the DNA is TGTGCCAGCAGTCCCGGGCAGGCGGATGGCTACACCTTC. Translated, it gives CASSPGQADGYTF.

Ten or more counts support this clonotype. A read error may account for a junction end that differs from germline. This chain links TRBV11-2 with TRBJ1-1; no definite D call. Germline assignment: CDR1 SGHAT and CDR2 FQNNGV. The CDR3 extends over 13 amino acids. The CDR3 DNA reads TGCGCCAGCAGCTTGAGAGGGAACACTGAAGCTTTCTTT. This translates into CASSLRGNTEAFF.

This clonotype was recorded a few times. The chain combines TRBV14 with TRBJ1-1; D is unclear. The germline gives CDR1 SGHDN, CDR2 FVKESK. The germline V and J ends were trimmed by 3 bases and 0 bases, with 8 bases remaining between them. The CDR3 loop spans 14 amino acids. The DNA for the CDR3 is TGTGCCAGCAGCCAGGCGAGAATGAACACTGAAGCTTTCTTT. Protein: CASSQARMNTEAFF.